This is a list of T cell receptor beta chains from one sample in a study of cytomegalovirus exposure and HLA in healthy donors. TCRdb keeps only in-frame clones here, not all; method: immunoSEQ multiplex PCR. The sample gives some 350,000 clones, 75% to 90% of which show up once; about 1% is in the top ten. Sequencing used PBMCs. All receptors derive from a woman aged 25-40 years in good health and CMV-seropositive. The CDR3 runs from the conserved cysteine through the conserved F or W. Each record gives: clone size, J gene, V gene, D gene, CDR3 DNA, CDR3 protein. A D gene is named only where the DNA matches it firmly. The listing skips clone size in some rows; elsewhere it reads once, few, many or a size class.

few | TRBJ2-2 | TRBV27 | - | TGTGCCAGCAGGTTGAAGCGCGACACCGGGGAGCTGTTTTTT | CASRLKRDTGELFF
- | TRBJ2-1 | TRBV9 | TRBD2 | TGTGCCAGCAGCGTGGCTAGCGGGCAGGGCGAGCAGTTCTTC | CASSVASGQGEQFF
- | TRBJ1-1 | TRBV29-1 | - | TGCAGCACCGGACGGTCTAACACCAGGGCCACTGAAGCTTTCTTT | CSTGRSNTRATEAFF
- | TRBJ1-2 | TRBV7-9 | - | TGTGCCAGCAGCTTAGGCGGAGGGCCAGATGGCTACACCTTC | CASSLGGGPDGYTF
- | TRBJ1-1 | TRBV4-2 | TRBD1 | TGTGCCAGCAGCCAAGACAGGGGGCCTAACACTGAAGCTTTCTTT | CASSQDRGPNTEAFF
- | TRBJ1-4 | TRBV5-1 | - | TGCGCCAGCAGCTTGGTGGTTGGGGAAAAACTGTTTTTT | CASSLVVGEKLFF
- | TRBJ2-1 | TRBV5-1 | - | TGCGCCAGCAGCACAGGGTCCTACAATGAGCAGTTCTTC | CASSTGSYNEQFF
- | TRBJ2-7 | TRBV15 | TRBD1 | TGTGCCACCAGCACCCGGGACAGCTCCTACGAGCAGTACTTC | CATSTRDSSYEQYF
- | TRBJ2-7 | TRBV5-6 | - | - | CASSSSARPPYEQYF
- | TRBJ2-5 | TRBV5-1 | TRBD2 | TGCGCCAGCAGCTCGGGACTAGCGGGGGGGCCTCCGTACTTC | CASSSGLAGGPPYF
few | TRBJ2-7 | TRBV18 | TRBD1 | TGTGCCAGCTCACCGGGACAGGGGTGGGAGCAGTACTTC | CASSPGQGWEQYF
few | TRBJ2-5 | TRBV15 | - | TGTGCCACCAGCAGAGCGCAGGGTTCGCAAGAGACCCAGTACTTC | CATSRAQGSQETQYF
- | TRBJ2-3 | TRBV28 | - | TGTGCCAGCAGTAGCATCGGACCAACAGGCACAGATACGCAGTATTTT | CASSSIGPTGTDTQYF
- | TRBJ2-5 | TRBV6-5 | - | TGTGCCAGCAGTTACGGTGGAACGTATGGGACCCAGTACTTC | CASSYGGTYGTQYF
- | TRBJ2-2 | TRBV7-7 | - | TGTGCCAGCAGCAGAGACACGGACACCGGGGAGCTGTTTTTT | CASSRDTDTGELFF
- | TRBJ2-1 | TRBV11-2 | - | TGTGCCAGCAGCAAAAGGGGCGGGACTGCGTACAATGAGCAGTTCTTC | CASSKRGGTAYNEQFF
once | TRBJ2-1 | TRBV7-3 | TRBD2 | TGTGCCAGCAGCCTCACTCAGCGGGGGGGCCTCGATGAGCAGTTCTTC | CASSLTQRGGLDEQFF
once | TRBJ1-1 | TRBV2 | - | TGTGCCAGCTCGAACACTGAAGCTTTCTTT | CASSNTEAFF
- | TRBJ2-1 | TRBV30 | TRBD2 | TGTGCCTGGAGTGTACTAGCGGGGGGGCCTCACAATGAGCAGTTCTTC | CAWSVLAGGPHNEQFF
- | TRBJ2-7 | TRBV14 | - | TGTGCCAGCAGCCAAGACCAGGGCACCGAGCAGTACTTC | CASSQDQGTEQYF
- | TRBJ2-1 | TRBV6-5 | TRBD2 | TGTGCCAGCAGTTCGCGGGGGGGCCGGAATGAGCAGTTCTTC | CASSSRGGRNEQFF
- | TRBJ1-1 | TRBV27 | TRBD1 | TGTGCCAGCAGTTCCCGGACAGGATCATACACTGAAGCTTTCTTT | CASSSRTGSYTEAFF
- | TRBJ2-3 | TRBV4-3 | TRBD1 | TGCGCCAGCAGCCAAGGGGGGGACAGGACAGATACGCAGTATTTT | CASSQGGDRTDTQYF
- | TRBJ1-2 | TRBV7-8 | TRBD1 | TGTGCCAGCAGCTTAGTCAGGGGGGTCGGAATTAACTATGGCTACACCTTC | CASSLVRGVGINYGYTF
- | TRBJ1-6 | TRBV9 | - | TGTGCCAGCAGCGTAGGCCTGGGGGATTCACCCCTCCACTTT | CASSVGLGDSPLHF
- | TRBJ2-7 | TRBV11-3 | - | TGTGCCAGCAACCCCATGGGCGGAACCTACGAGCAGTACTTC | CASNPMGGTYEQYF
- | TRBJ1-5 | TRBV4-3 | - | TGCGCCAGCAGCGAAAGTCCGGGACCCAGCAATCAGCCCCAGCATTTT | CASSESPGPSNQPQHF
once | TRBJ2-1 | TRBV2 | - | TGTGCCAGCAGTTCGGACCTTGACCACAACAATGAGCAGTTCTTC | CASSSDLDHNNEQFF
- | TRBJ1-1 | TRBV28 | - | TGTGCCAGCAAGTCCCTACACACTCAATTT | CASKSLHTQF
- | TRBJ2-7 | TRBV10-3 | TRBD2 | TGTGCCATCAGGGCACTAGCGGGAGCCGACGAGCAGTACTTC | CAIRALAGADEQYF
few | TRBJ1-1 | TRBV11-3 | - | TGTGCCAGCAGCTTGCGCATGAACACTGAAGCTTTCTTT | CASSLRMNTEAFF
- | TRBJ2-7 | TRBV19 | - | TGTGCCAGTAGTCCCCCGGGGCAGCAGCAGTACTTC | CASSPPGQQQYF
- | TRBJ2-1 | TRBV27 | TRBD2 | TGTGCCAGCAGTTTTAGCGGGAGGGCCGACAATGAGCAGTTCTTC | CASSFSGRADNEQFF
- | TRBJ2-2 | TRBV28 | TRBD2 | TGTGCCAGCAGTTTCCTGGCCGGGACTAGCGGCACCGGGGAGCTGTTTTTT | CASSFLAGTSGTGELFF
- | TRBJ2-7 | TRBV29-1 | TRBD1 | TGCAGCGTTGAATACCTGACAGGGTTCGAGCAGTACTTC | CSVEYLTGFEQYF
- | TRBJ2-2 | TRBV21-1 | - | TGTGCCAGCAGCAATGGGTGCAGGGCGAACACCGGGGAGCTGTTTTTT | CASSNGCRANTGELFF
- | TRBJ2-2 | TRBV30 | TRBD2 | TGTGCCTGGAAGCGGGGTAGCGGGACCGGGGAGCTGTTTTTT | CAWKRGSGTGELFF
once | TRBJ2-2 | TRBV5-1 | - | TGCGCCAGCAGAGAAAGGGCAGGGGACACCGGGGAGCTGTTTTTT | CASRERAGDTGELFF
- | TRBJ2-1 | TRBV29-1 | TRBD1 | TGCAGCGTTGAAGATCCGGACAGGGGTTACAATGAGCAGTTCTTC | CSVEDPDRGYNEQFF
- | TRBJ2-7 | TRBV6-5 | TRBD2 | TGTGCCAGCAGGAGGGGGACTAGCGGCTCCTACGAGCAGTACTTC | CASRRGTSGSYEQYF
- | TRBJ2-5 | TRBV9 | - | TGTGCCAGCAGCGTAGGTTTGTTGGAGACCCAGTACTTC | CASSVGLLETQYF
- | TRBJ2-7 | TRBV28 | TRBD1 | TGTGCCAGCGGGTTGGACAGGGTCAATCCCTACGAGCAGTACTTC | CASGLDRVNPYEQYF
once | TRBJ2-7 | TRBV4-3 | TRBD1 | TGCGCCAGCAGCCTAGGGGTGGGACAGGGGGCATACGAGCAGTACTTC | CASSLGVGQGAYEQYF
- | TRBJ2-7 | TRBV13 | - | TGTGCCAGCAGCTTCGAGGGTACCTACGAGCAGTACTTC | CASSFEGTYEQYF
- | TRBJ2-5 | TRBV2 | - | TGTGCCAGCAGAGGGGGTAACGGGGTCATAGAGACCCAGTACTTC | CASRGGNGVIETQYF
- | TRBJ1-6 | TRBV19 | - | TGTGCCAGTAGTATCGGACAGATCAATTCACCCCTCCACTTT | CASSIGQINSPLHF
- | TRBJ2-5 | TRBV7-6 | TRBD2 | TGTGCCAGCAGCCCAAGGACAGCTAGCGGGGGGGTCAAAGAGACCCAGTACTTC | CASSPRTASGGVKETQYF
once | TRBJ1-1 | TRBV7-6 | TRBD1 | TGTGCCAGCAGCTCCACAGGGGCCACTGAAGCTTTCTTT | CASSSTGATEAFF
- | TRBJ2-7 | TRBV6-5 | TRBD1 | TGTGCCAGCAGTCCTAGCCGGGACAGAGCCTACGAGCAGTACTTC | CASSPSRDRAYEQYF
- | TRBJ1-5 | TRBV6-5 | TRBD1 | TGTGCCAGCAGGGGACAGGGGAATCAGCCCCAGCATTTT | CASRGQGNQPQHF
- | TRBJ2-7 | TRBV7-3 | - | TGTGCCAGCAGCTTAGTAGCCACCGAGCAGTACTTC | CASSLVATEQYF